This record looks at one T cell receptor (beta chain) sequence and its context. This entry is derived from a study of blood T cells in healthy people across ages. Sample-barcoded 5' priming and a J-beta primer mix drove a second PCR of 7 to 11 cycles. TCRdb reprocessed the 5' RACE reads with MiXCR, giving one entry per CDR3 protein. The table shows under 750,000 distinct CDR3 sequences, with around 48% occurring only once. This clonotype was obtained from a man older than 75 in good health. Sequenced sample: blood.

The CDR3 protein is CASSLFAPDTQYF. The CDR3 nucleotides read TGTGCCAGCAGTCTCTTTGCCCCAGATACGCAGTATTTT. The chain recombines TRBV12-3 or TRBV12-4 with TRBJ2-3, with no clear D. The CDR3 consists of 13 residues. Trimming removed 5 bases from V and 4 bases from J, with 10 bases in between.